This TCR beta chain was recovered during a study of blood T cell repertoires in COVID-19. Study as a whole: Italy, Spain and the United States were the sources of the convalescent and acute COVID-19 samples. PBMCs, B-cell-depleted T cells, or T cells provided the cDNA or gDNA that made up the material.

The CDR3 totals 12 residues. In germline, CDR1 is MNHEY, CDR2 SVGAGI. Trimming took 4 bases from V and 5 from J, leaving 6 bases between them. Assay used: immunoSEQ multiplex PCR; TCRdb lists only in-frame clones, some missing. This table holds about 130,000 clones, roughly 87% found once. The source material was peripheral blood. The clonotype originates from a woman of 80 years or more with acute or convalescent COVID-19. The gene calls are TRBV6-5 and TRBJ1-5; tentative D call: TRBD1 (6 bases). The CDR3 protein is CASSSGDQPQHF. CDR3 DNA: TGTGCCAGCAGTTCAGGGGATCAGCCCCAGCATTTT.